The 2 T cell receptor beta chains presented below share a single source sample, sequenced in a study of blood T cells in healthy people across ages. Primers used in a second PCR of roughly 7 to 11 cycles were a sample-barcoded 5' primer and a J-beta primer mix. TCRdb processed the 5' RACE reads anew with MiXCR; each CDR3 protein has one entry. The sample lists hundreds of thousands of distinct CDR3 sequences, 20% to 25% occurring once. These data are also associated with another study on T cells of mothers and their children.

Sample: blood. Every receptor here comes from a boy under 18 in good health.

The gene calls are TRBV27 and TRBJ2-1, with D possibly being TRBD2 (6 bases). In germline, CDR1 is MNHEY, CDR2 SMNVEV (reference sequence). The CDR3 has 14 amino acids. Trimming cost V 4 bases and J 7 bases, with 14 bases left between them. The CDR3 DNA reads TGTGCCAGCAGTTCGCCGGGAGACAGTAATGAGCAGTTCTTC. Translation: CASSSPGDSNEQFF.

The chain recombines TRBV20-1 with TRBJ2-5; D is perhaps TRBD2 (6 bases). V shed 4 bases and J shed 5 bases, with 11 bases lying between them. CDR1 and CDR2 (germline): DFQATT, SNEGSKA (reference sequence). CDR3 length: 12 amino acids. The CDR3 spells CSANGGSETQYF. The CDR3 bases are TGCAGTGCTAATGGGGGGTCGGAGACCCAGTACTTC.